This entry features one TCR beta chain sequence. Its target is not known. V lost 3 bases to trimming and J lost 3 bases; unmatched junction nucleotides: 9. This CDR3 is 16 amino acids long. The germline V gene has CDR1 SGHRS and CDR2 YFSETQ. The data belong to a study of cytomegalovirus exposure and HLA in healthy donors. It was healthy bone marrow donors who served as donors. There were likely unrecorded immune exposures, though donors were nominally healthy when sampled. The PCR employed 60 Vbeta primers together with 13 Jbeta primers. Method: immunoSEQ multiplex PCR; TCRdb's copy keeps in-frame clones and lacks some. The sample has over 150,000 clones; roughly 77% are singletons. Study-wide points: An ancestry cluster, one associated with Asian ancestry, reportedly showed fewer N-insertions than the 666-donor mean in a later analysis.

This chain uses TRBV5-1 with TRBJ2-3, with TRBD1 matching 8 bases. The sample was PBMCs. The TCR sequence derives from a man aged 25 to 40 in good health and CMV-seropositive. CDR3 nucleotide sequence: TGCGCCAGCAGCTGGGGACAGGTTTCTGCGACAGATACGCAGTATTTT. Its translation: CASSWGQVSATDTQYF.